The 11 T cell receptor beta chains below were found in one sample sequenced in a study of blood T cells in healthy people across ages. Through a sample-barcoded 5' primer and a J-beta primer mix, a second PCR was run for roughly 7 to 12 cycles. One entry per CDR3 protein results from TCRdb running MiXCR on the 5' RACE reads. The sample has roughly 1,000,000 distinct CDR3 sequences, about 23% seen once. This sample was also put to use in a study of T cells of mothers and their children.

Material for sequencing was blood. The source of these receptors is a girl aged 2-10 years in good health.

V gene TRBV9 combines with J gene TRBJ2-4; D ambiguous. There are 16 residues in the CDR3. Trimming cost V 0 bases and J 0 bases, with 10 bases left between them. Germline V lookup: CDR1 SGDLS, CDR2 YYNGEE. The CDR3, as DNA: TGTGCCAGCAGCGTAGCGGACGGAGTAGCCAAAAACATTCAGTACTTC. Its protein is CASSVADGVAKNIQYF.

This chain joins TRBV28 and TRBJ2-7; D remains ambiguous. The germline V gene encodes CDR1 MDHEN and CDR2 SYDVKM. The CDR3 covers 14 residues. The V gene lost 7 bases and the J gene lost 2 bases, with 15 bases spanning the gap. In DNA form, the CDR3 reads TGTGCCAGCACCCCAACTGGGATCCCCTACGAGCAGTACTTC. It specifies CASTPTGIPYEQYF. The full variable domain, completed using reference TRBV28 and TRBJ2-7, is DVKVTQSSRYLVKRTGEKVFLECVQDMDHENMFWYRQDPGLGLRLIYFSYDVKMKEKGDIPEGYSVSREKKERFSLILESASTNQTSMYLCASTPTGIPYEQYFGPGTRLTVT.

The chain is built from TRBV29-1 and TRBJ2-3; possibly TRBD1 for D (6 bases). Germline loops: CDR1 SQVTM, CDR2 ANQGSEA. V lost 8 bases and J 6 bases, leaving 12 bases between the germline ends. CDR3 length: 11 residues. Here the CDR3 DNA reads TGCAGCCTAAAGGACAGCGATACGCAGTATTTT. It encodes CSLKDSDTQYF.

The chain recombines TRBV4-1 with TRBJ1-6; D is unclear. V gave up 1 base and J gave up 5 bases, with 15 bases separating them. Germline V gene lookup returns CDR1 MGHRA and CDR2 YSYEKL. The CDR3 sequence is 17 residues long. CDR3 nucleotides: TGCGCCAGCAGCCAAGCGCGAACGGCGGCAGATAATTCACCCCTCCACTTT. It translates to CASSQARTAADNSPLHF.

The CDR3 here is CASGTRTASNQPQHF. CDR3 sequence (DNA): TGTGCCAGCGGGACTAGGACGGCTAGCAATCAGCCCCAGCATTTT. The chain combines TRBV6-2 or TRBV6-3 with TRBJ1-5; D might be TRBD1 (5 bases). Germline V gene sequence: CDR1 MNHEY, CDR2 SVGEGT. This CDR3 is built from 15 residues. The V gene lost 8 bases and the J gene lost 0 bases, with 14 bases spanning the gap.

This clonotype was recorded a few times. This chain joins TRBV9 and TRBJ2-7; weak D call: TRBD1 (6 bases). The V gene's germline CDR1 is SGDLS and CDR2 YYNGEE. The CDR3 totals 15 residues. Between the trimmed V and J ends, which lost 1 base and 2 bases, there was a span of 13 bases. The CDR3 nucleotides read TGTGCCAGCAGCGTAACCGGGACACCTACCTACGAGCAGTACTTC. Encoded protein: CASSVTGTPTYEQYF.

This clonotype came up a few times. The CDR3 spells CASGPSGVETQYF. CDR3 coding DNA: TGCGCCAGCGGGCCTAGCGGGGTGGAGACCCAGTACTTC. The chain joins TRBV4-1 to TRBJ2-5, with 9 bases aligning to TRBD2. CDR3 length: 13 residues. Trimming at V came to 8 bases and at J to 5 bases, leaving 6 bases not matched to a gene. Germline CDR1 is MGHRA and CDR2 is YSYEKL.

To note about this clonotype: Its ends do not fully match the called genes, so a read error is possible. CDR3 protein: CASSMADGEDTQYF. CDR3 coding DNA: TGTGCCAGTAGTATGGCTGATGGTGAGGATACACAGTATTTT. V usage is TRBV19 and J usage is TRBJ2-3; the D is unclear. The germline V gene encodes CDR1 LNHDA and CDR2 SQIVND (reference sequence). The CDR3 consists of 14 residues.

The genes are TRBV28 and TRBJ2-5, with D possibly called TRBD1 or TRBD2 (5 bases each). Trimming stripped 5 bases from V and 2 bases from J, with 9 bases between. In germline, CDR1 is MDHEN, CDR2 SYDVKM. The CDR3 runs to 13 residues. DNA for the CDR3: TGTGCCAGCAGTGGGACCTTTCAAGAGACCCAGTACTTC. Protein: CASSGTFQETQYF.

The genes are TRBV5-1 and TRBJ1-1; 7 bases agree with TRBD1. CDR3 length: 15 residues. V gave up 4 bases and J gave up 4 bases; unmatched junction bases: 10. CDR1 and CDR2 from the germline V gene are SGHRS and YFSETQ. This CDR3 is CASSPEEGASTEAFF. The CDR3 DNA follows: TGCGCCAGCAGCCCCGAAGAGGGGGCCTCCACTGAAGCTTTCTTT.

This chain uses TRBV6-5 with TRBJ2-5; 9 bases match TRBD1. Germline trimming cut 0 bases from V and 3 bases from J; bases unmatched to any gene: 11. From germline, CDR1 is MNHEY and CDR2 SVGAGI. There are 18 residues in the CDR3. DNA of the CDR3: TGTGCCAGCAGTTACTCTTTGGCCGGCGGGACAGGGAAAGAGACCCAGTACTTC. This gives the protein CASSYSLAGGTGKETQYF.